The 4 T cell receptor beta chains reported below all come from one sample, sequenced in a study of shared clonotypes between healthy human individuals. The method was immunoSEQ multiplex PCR; TCRdb's version includes in-frame clones alone and lacks a portion of them. The sample has around 2.1 million clones, more than 85% seen once. Selected positively for CCR7 and CD45RO-negative, naive CD8 cells excluded terminally differentiated effector memory CD45RA+ cells. Input material: naive CD8+ T cells from PBMCs. The receptors originated from a man between 18 and 35 years old in good health. Some clones in this sample may be carry-over from other donors' samples.

The genes are TRBV6-1 and TRBJ2-5; possible D gene TRBD1, 5 bases. The V end lost 6 bases, the J end lost 5 bases, and 22 bases lay between the germline ends. CDR1 and CDR2 (germline): MNHNS, SASEGT. CDR3 length equals 16 residues. In nucleotides, the CDR3 is TGTGCCAGCAGAGAACCCAGGACCCCAGGGTGGGAGACCCAGTACTTC. Translation gives CASREPRTPGWETQYF.

This chain uses TRBV19 with TRBJ2-2; 7 bases are shared with TRBD1. This CDR3 contains 17 residues. V lost 0 bases to trimming and J lost 1 base; unmatched junction nucleotides: 5. CDR1 is LNHDA, CDR2 SQIVND, per germline (reference sequence). CDR3 bases: TGTGCCAGTAGTATAGATCTCGACAGGGAGAACACCGGGGAGCTGTTTTTT. Its protein is CASSIDLDRENTGELFF.

The chain couples TRBV2 to TRBJ2-7; weak D call: TRBD1 (6 bases). Trimming pared 4 bases from V and 4 bases from J, leaving 14 bases between. This CDR3 has 14 residues. CDR1 and CDR2 from the germline V gene are SNHLY and FYNNEI. CDR3 in DNA: TGTGCCAGCAGTGGGCCGGGACATTTATACGAGCAGTACTTC. This sequence encodes CASSGPGHLYEQYF.

V and J are TRBV15 and TRBJ2-1; possibly TRBD2 for D (5 bases). Germline assignment: CDR1 LNHNV and CDR2 YYDKDF (reference sequence). The CDR3 consists of 15 residues. The ends were cut back, 3 bases at V and 8 bases at J, with 17 bases in the middle. CDR3 DNA sequence: TGTGCCACCAGCAGGGGTCTAGAGTCTAGCCATGAGCAGTTCTTC. Amino acids: CATSRGLESSHEQFF.